This T cell receptor (beta chain) was recorded in a study of blood T cell repertoires in COVID-19 (dated by TCRdb to the early 2020s). For the wider study: The collaborator samples originated in the United States, Italy and Spain and spanned the acute and convalescent phases of COVID-19. Samples were obtained from the ongoing ImmuneRACE study (first 160 participants) and from some 1,300 subjects provided by 6 global collaborators. The repertoires were released in a freely available public database intended as a resource for research on the immune response to SARS-CoV-2. Sample metadata almost always included a de-identified subject ID, COVID-19 status, age in years and sex. Where HLA class I and class II types were available, the types were taken from metadata supplied by the sample provider, not from assay-based typing. The dataset comprised deeply sampled blood TCRbeta repertoires from subjects exposed to, actively infected with, or recovered from COVID-19. The material from the prospective study consisted of cDNA or gDNA derived from T cells, B-cell-depleted T cells, or PBMCs.

On this clone: Its antigen is not yet known. No clone much larger than this one lies a single base away; base qualities are absent.

The immunoSEQ Assay, a bias-controlled multiplex PCR, was used to amplify TCRbeta CDR3 regions from genomic DNA. Per the source publication's procedure: The number of nucleated cells in each sample was estimated from the amplification of reference gene primers within the assay. To quantify the absolute abundance of each unique TCRbeta CDR3 rearrangement, sequence reads were collapsed and filtered. For each sample, productive Simpson clonality was calculated as the square root of Simpson's diversity index over productive rearrangements. The table was pulled from immuneACCESS by TCRdb, which kept in-frame rearrangements only. Such tables lose some clones; where checked, under half of the loss comes from unresolved V genes, and the rest has no known cause. D and trimming were read from the DNA, whereas the V and J calls and clone size are those reported in that table. The sample has 200,000 to 250,000 clones on record, nearly 90% of them singletons. Jointly, the top ten make up 11% of the sample.

What the study reported, not specific to this receptor: How much clinical and demographic metadata was included differed by source and by participant, and the metadata was provided uncurated.

Participants in the prospective study were enrolled through a virtual design, were aged roughly 18 to 100 years, and lived in roughly 24 United States geographic areas. In the prospective study, participants were assigned to cohorts based on the clinical history participants reported in a screening survey and a study questionnaire. ImmuneRACE Cohort 3 recovered participants were defined by two consecutive negative NP/OP PCR tests, healthcare professional clearance, or symptom resolution. Each participant in the prospective study had whole blood, serum and a nasopharyngeal or oropharyngeal swab collected by mobile phlebotomists. Over a roughly two-month period, participants in the prospective study had the option of providing additional blood draws and questionnaires. Blood samples from the prospective study were shipped frozen or at room temperature prior to DNA extraction. Per the germline V gene (reference sequence), GTSNPN is the CDR1 and SVGIG is the CDR2. Unmatched junction bases come to 11, with V trimmed by 4 bases and J by 4 bases. There are 15 amino acids in the CDR3, from cysteine to phenylalanine inclusive. Only the CDR3 part of the read is kept: 45 bases, read in frame from the first base.

The receptor was derived from a young man who had recovered from COVID-19. Sample: PBMCs or T cells enriched from blood (not recorded which). The receptor chain draws on TRBV30 and TRBJ2-3, with 7 junctional bases fitting TRBD2. This receptor carries the CDR3 CAWNTGLVQADTQYF. The DNA sequence is given as TGTGCCTGGAACACCGGACTAGTTCAGGCAGATACGCAGTATTTT.